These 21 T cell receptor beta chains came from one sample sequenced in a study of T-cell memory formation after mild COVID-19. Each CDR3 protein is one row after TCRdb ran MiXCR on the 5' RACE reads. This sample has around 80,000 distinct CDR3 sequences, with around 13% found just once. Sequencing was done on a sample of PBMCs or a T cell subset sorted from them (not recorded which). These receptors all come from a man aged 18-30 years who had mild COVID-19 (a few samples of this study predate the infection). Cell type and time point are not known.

For the CDR3, the DNA is TGTGCCAGCAGTTACGACCCGGGACAGCAGAAAGCTTTCTTT. Translation: CASSYDPGQQKAFF. The chain joins TRBV6-5 to TRBJ1-1; TRBD1 matches 7 bases. After removal of 2 bases from V and 9 bases from J, the junction contained 9 bases not matched to a gene. Per germline, CDR1 MNHEY and CDR2 SVGAGI. CDR3 length: 14 residues.

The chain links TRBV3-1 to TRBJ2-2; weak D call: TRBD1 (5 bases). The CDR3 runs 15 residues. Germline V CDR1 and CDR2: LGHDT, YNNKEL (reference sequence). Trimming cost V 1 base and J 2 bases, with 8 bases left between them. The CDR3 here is CASSQVGANTGELFF. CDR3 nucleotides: TGTGCCAGCAGCCAAGTAGGGGCAAACACCGGGGAGCTGTTTTTT.

CDR3 nucleotides: TGTGCCAGCAGACCCATCTCAGGGGGCGATCGGAATGAGCAGTTCTTC. Translation: CASRPISGGDRNEQFF. The chain is built from TRBV6-2 or TRBV6-3 and TRBJ2-1; TRBD1 matches 8 bases. The CDR3 spans 16 residues. Germline V lookup: CDR1 MNHEY, CDR2 SVGEGT. With V trimmed by 6 bases and J by 7 bases, 14 bases remained unmatched.

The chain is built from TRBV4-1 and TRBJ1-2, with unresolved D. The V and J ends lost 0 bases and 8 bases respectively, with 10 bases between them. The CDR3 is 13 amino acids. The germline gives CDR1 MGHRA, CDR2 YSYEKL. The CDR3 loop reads CASSQEGISGYTF. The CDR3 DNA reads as TGCGCCAGCAGCCAAGAAGGGATCTCCGGCTACACCTTC.

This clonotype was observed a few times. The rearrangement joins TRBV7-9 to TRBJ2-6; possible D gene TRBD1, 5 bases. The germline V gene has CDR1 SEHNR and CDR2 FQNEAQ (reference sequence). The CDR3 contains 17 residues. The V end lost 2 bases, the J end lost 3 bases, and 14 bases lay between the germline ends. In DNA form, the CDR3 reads TGTGCCAGCAGCTTAAAGGGGCCCCTCAGTGGGGCCAACGTCCTGACTTTC. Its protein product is CASSLKGPLSGANVLTF.

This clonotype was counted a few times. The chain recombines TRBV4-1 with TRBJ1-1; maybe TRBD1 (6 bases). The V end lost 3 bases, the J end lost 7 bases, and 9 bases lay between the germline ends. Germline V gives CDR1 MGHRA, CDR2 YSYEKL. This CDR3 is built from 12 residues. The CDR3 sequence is CASSQGASEAFF. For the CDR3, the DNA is TGCGCCAGCAGCCAGGGGGCCAGTGAAGCTTTCTTT.

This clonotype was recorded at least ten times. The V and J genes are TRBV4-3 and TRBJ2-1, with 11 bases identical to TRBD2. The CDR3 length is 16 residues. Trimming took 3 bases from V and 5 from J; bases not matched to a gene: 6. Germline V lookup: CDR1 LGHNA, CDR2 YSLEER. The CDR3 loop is CASSQAGTSGNNEQFF. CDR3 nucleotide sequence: TGCGCCAGCAGCCAGGCCGGGACTAGCGGAAACAATGAGCAGTTCTTC.

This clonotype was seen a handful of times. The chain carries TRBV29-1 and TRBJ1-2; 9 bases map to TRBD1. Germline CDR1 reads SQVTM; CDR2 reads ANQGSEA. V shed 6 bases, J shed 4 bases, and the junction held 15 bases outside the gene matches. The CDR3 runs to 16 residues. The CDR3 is CSVPGTGQPHGYGYTF. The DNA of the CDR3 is TGCAGCGTGCCGGGGACAGGGCAACCGCATGGCTATGGCTACACCTTC.

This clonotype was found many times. The CDR3 sequence: CASTPERSSYNEQFF. Here the CDR3 DNA reads TGCGCCAGCACCCCAGAGCGAAGCTCCTACAATGAGCAGTTCTTC. V gene TRBV4-3 combines with J gene TRBJ2-1, with D unresolved. Trimming stripped 7 bases from V and 0 bases from J, with 13 bases between. The CDR3 is 15 residues long. Germline V gene sequence: CDR1 LGHNA, CDR2 YSLEER.

CDR3 residues: CASSPGTGELRALHF. The DNA of the CDR3 is TGTGCCAGCAGCCCCGGGACAGGGGAGTTGAGGGCCCTCCACTTT. The chain combines TRBV7-9 with TRBJ1-6, with 10 bases aligning to TRBD1. Germline V lookup: CDR1 SEHNR, CDR2 FQNEAQ (reference sequence). J lost 14 bases, V lost 5 bases, and 12 bases had no gene match. The CDR3 has 15 amino acids.

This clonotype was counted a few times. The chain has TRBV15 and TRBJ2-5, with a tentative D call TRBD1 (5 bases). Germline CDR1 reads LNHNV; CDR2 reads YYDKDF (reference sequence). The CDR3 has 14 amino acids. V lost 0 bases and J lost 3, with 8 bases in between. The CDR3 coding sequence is TGTGCCACCAGCAGAGATGCCAGGGAAGAGACCCAGTACTTC. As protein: CATSRDAREETQYF.

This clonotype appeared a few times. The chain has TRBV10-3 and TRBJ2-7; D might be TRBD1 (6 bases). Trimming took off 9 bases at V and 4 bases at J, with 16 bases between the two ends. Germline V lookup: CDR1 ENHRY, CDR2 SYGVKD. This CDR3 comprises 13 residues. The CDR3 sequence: CAIMRGSGYEQYF. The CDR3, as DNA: TGTGCCATAATGAGGGGGTCGGGTTACGAGCAGTACTTC.

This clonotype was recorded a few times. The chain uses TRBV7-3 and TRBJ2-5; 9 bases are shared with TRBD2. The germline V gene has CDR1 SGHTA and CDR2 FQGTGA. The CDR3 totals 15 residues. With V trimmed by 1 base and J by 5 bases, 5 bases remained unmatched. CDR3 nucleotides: TGTGCCAGCAGCTTAAGAGCGGGGGGCGGGGAGACCCAGTACTTC. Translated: CASSLRAGGGETQYF.

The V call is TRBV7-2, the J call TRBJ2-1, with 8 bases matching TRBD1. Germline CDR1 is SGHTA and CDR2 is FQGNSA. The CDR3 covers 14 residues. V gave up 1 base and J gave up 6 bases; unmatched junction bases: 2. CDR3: CASSLVDRANEQFF. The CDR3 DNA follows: TGTGCCAGCAGCTTAGTGGACAGGGCCAATGAGCAGTTCTTC.

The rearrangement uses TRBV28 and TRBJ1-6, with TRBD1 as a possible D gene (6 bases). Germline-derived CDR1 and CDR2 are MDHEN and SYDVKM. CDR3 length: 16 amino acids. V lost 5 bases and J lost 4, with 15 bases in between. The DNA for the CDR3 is TGTGCCAGCAGTCCAGGGGCAAAGGAGTATAATTCACCCCTCCACTTT. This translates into CASSPGAKEYNSPLHF.

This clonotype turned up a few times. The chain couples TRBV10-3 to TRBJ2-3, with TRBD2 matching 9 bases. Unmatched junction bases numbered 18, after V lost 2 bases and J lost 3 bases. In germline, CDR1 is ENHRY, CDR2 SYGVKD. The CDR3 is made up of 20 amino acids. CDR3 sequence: CAISEELAGITVSETDTQYF. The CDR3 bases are TGTGCCATCAGTGAGGAGCTAGCGGGGATAACCGTCTCGGAGACAGATACGCAGTATTTT.

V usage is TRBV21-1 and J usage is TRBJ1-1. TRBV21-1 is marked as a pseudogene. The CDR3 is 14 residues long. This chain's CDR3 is CASKVGIENTEAFF. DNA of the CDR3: TGTGCCAGCAAGGTCGGTATAGAGAACACTGAAGCTTTCTTT.

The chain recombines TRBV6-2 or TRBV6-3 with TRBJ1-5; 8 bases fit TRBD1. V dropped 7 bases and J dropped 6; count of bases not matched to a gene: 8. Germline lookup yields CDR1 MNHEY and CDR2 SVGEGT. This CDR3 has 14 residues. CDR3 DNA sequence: TGTGCCAGCACCCAGGACAGGGATGCTCAGCCCCAGCATTTT. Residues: CASTQDRDAQPQHF.

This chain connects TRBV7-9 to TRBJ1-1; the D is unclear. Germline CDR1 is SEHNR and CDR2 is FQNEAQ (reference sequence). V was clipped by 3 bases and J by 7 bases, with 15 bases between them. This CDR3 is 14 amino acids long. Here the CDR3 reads CASSFPPDTGEAFF. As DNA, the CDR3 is TGTGCCAGCAGCTTTCCACCAGACACGGGTGAAGCTTTCTTT.

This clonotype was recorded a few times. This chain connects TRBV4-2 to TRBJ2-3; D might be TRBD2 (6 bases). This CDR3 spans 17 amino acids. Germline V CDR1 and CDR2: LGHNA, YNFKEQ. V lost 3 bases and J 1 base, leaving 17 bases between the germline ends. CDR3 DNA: TGTGCCAGCAGCCACTCCTATCTGGCGGGACGCACAGATACGCAGTATTTT. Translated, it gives CASSHSYLAGRTDTQYF.

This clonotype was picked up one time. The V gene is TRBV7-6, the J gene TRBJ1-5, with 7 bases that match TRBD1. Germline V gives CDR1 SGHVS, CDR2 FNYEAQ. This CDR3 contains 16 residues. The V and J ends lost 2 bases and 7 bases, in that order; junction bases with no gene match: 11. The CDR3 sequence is CASSLLAGGGRQPQHF. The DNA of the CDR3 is TGTGCCAGCAGCTTACTGGCGGGAGGGGGCCGCCAGCCCCAGCATTTT.